This entry is about one TCR beta chain. Its antigen is not identified. With V trimmed by 5 bases and J by 6 bases, 16 bases remained unmatched. CDR1 is MNHEY, CDR2 SMNVEV, per germline (reference sequence). This CDR3 region has 17 residues. Assay: immunoSEQ multiplex PCR; the TCRdb copy retains only in-frame clones and omits some. The table has some 25,000 clones, about 88% seen once. The sample originates from a study of PD-L1 blockade in urothelial cancer. About the research overall: In the patient group, about 90% of the roughly 30 were males with bladder-origin urothelial cancer. Typically, measured as a median, blood samples had 140,000 or so T cells. Study conclusions and caveats: Prediction of better survival came from below-median pretreatment blood TCR clonality. Tumor-associated clones in the blood of durable-benefit patients grew more at 3 weeks.

This sequence originates from a man aged 60 to 69 with urothelial cancer. The specimen comprised PBMCs, sampled around atezolizumab (anti-PD-L1) treatment. The chain recombines TRBV27 with TRBJ1-2; 9 bases are shared with TRBD1. CDR3 loop: CASSAHGTGKFTDGYTF. CDR3 nucleotide sequence: TGTGCCAGCAGTGCCCACGGGACAGGGAAGTTTACTGATGGCTACACCTTC.